The 22 T cell receptor beta chains in this list originate from one sample, sequenced in a study of T cell responses to AZD1222 COVID-19 vaccine (dated by TCRdb to the early 2020s). The library was built by means of the immunoSEQ multiplex PCR assay. Drawn from immuneACCESS, this table holds only the in-frame rearrangements with V and J called that TCRdb kept. Clones are partly lost; checked studies trace under half to an unresolved V gene and leave the rest unexplained. The sample has 150,000 to 200,000 clones on record, about nine tenths of them singletons. The ten largest clones add up to 1.5% of the sample. The sample's time point, from its label and the paper: baseline before first vaccination. The sample was peripheral blood, taken on day 0 of AZD1222 vaccination. The receptors stem from an adult in good health.

V is TRBV11-3 and J is TRBJ2-1; TRBD1 might be the D (5 bases). Per the germline V gene, CDR1 is SGHNT and CDR2 is YENEEA. This CDR3 has 13 residues. V lost 4 bases and J lost 7, with 11 bases in between. CDR3: CASSSMDKNEQFF. The CDR3 region has the DNA TGTGCCAGCAGCTCGATGGACAAGAATGAGCAGTTCTTC.

The sample holds a few counts of this clone. V is TRBV11-3 and J is TRBJ2-2; D remains unclear. Trimming stripped 8 bases from V and 2 bases from J, with 9 bases between. Looked up from germline, CDR1 is SGHNT and CDR2 is YENEEA. The length of the CDR3 is 13 residues. The CDR3 here is CASRPANTGELFF. The CDR3 bases are TGTGCCAGCCGTCCCGCTAACACCGGGGAGCTGTTTTTT.

This clone was observed a single time. The chain employs TRBV18 and TRBJ1-1; D gene uncertain. V was pared by 3 bases and J by 1 base, with 9 bases between. There are 14 residues in the CDR3. Germline V CDR1 and CDR2: KGHSH, LQKENI. The CDR3 sequence is CASSPSVRNTEAFF. CDR3 in DNA: TGTGCCAGCTCACCTTCGGTTAGGAACACTGAAGCTTTCTTT. Drawing the rest from reference TRBV18 and TRBJ1-1, the complete variable domain is NAGVMQNPRHLVRRRGQEARLRCSPMKGHSHVYWYRQLPEEGLKFMVYLQKENIIDESGMPKERFSAEFPKEGPSILRIQQVVRGDSAAYFCASSPSVRNTEAFFGQGTRLTVV.

CDR3 sequence (DNA): TGTGCCAGCAGCTTAAGGGGTCAAGAGACCCAGTACTTC. This sequence encodes CASSLRGQETQYF. The rearrangement joins TRBV9 to TRBJ2-5; D possibly corresponds to TRBD1 (5 bases). This CDR3 has 13 amino acids. Germline V gene sequence: CDR1 SGDLS, CDR2 YYNGEE. The germline V and J ends were trimmed by 4 bases and 2 bases, with 9 bases remaining between them. The entire variable domain, with the rest obtained from reference TRBV9 and TRBJ2-5, is as follows: DSGVTQTPKHLITATGQRVTLRCSPRSGDLSVYWYQQSLDQGLQFLIQYYNGEERAKGNILERFSAQQFPDLHSELNLSSLELGDSALYFCASSLRGQETQYFGPGTRLLVL.

The chain joins TRBV6-5 to TRBJ1-1, with D maybe TRBD1 (6 bases). V lost 3 bases to trimming and J lost 7 bases, with 21 bases between them. The CDR3 loop spans 16 amino acids. Germline lookup yields CDR1 MNHEY and CDR2 SVGAGI. The CDR3, as DNA: TGTGCCAGCAGTTATCTTTCACTAACAGGGAGGATTGAAGCTTTCTTT. It yields the protein CASSYLSLTGRIEAFF.

V gene TRBV5-1 combines with J gene TRBJ2-7; 11 bases line up with TRBD2. This CDR3 spans 13 amino acids. J lost 7 bases, V lost 5 bases, and 5 bases had no gene match. CDR1 is SGHRS, CDR2 YFSETQ, per germline. Here the CDR3 DNA reads TGCGCCAGCAGACTAGCGGGGGATGAAGAGCAGTACTTC. Amino acid sequence: CASRLAGDEEQYF.

The chain joins TRBV4-1 to TRBJ2-1; possible D gene TRBD1, 6 bases. V was trimmed by 0 bases and J by 6 bases, leaving 9 bases between them. Per germline, CDR1 MGHRA and CDR2 YSYEKL. CDR3 length equals 14 residues. CDR3 sequence: CASSQDRGFNEQFF. The DNA for the CDR3 is TGCGCCAGCAGCCAAGACAGGGGATTCAATGAGCAGTTCTTC.

This sequence joins TRBV2 and TRBJ1-1; possibly TRBD1 for D (6 bases). V dropped 2 bases and J dropped 4 bases, with 14 bases sitting between them. Germline-derived CDR1 and CDR2 are SNHLY and FYNNEI. This CDR3 has 15 amino acids. CDR3 in amino acids: CASSEQGRSTTEAFF. Written as DNA, the CDR3 is TGTGCCAGCAGTGAACAGGGGCGGAGTACCACTGAAGCTTTCTTT.

V is TRBV9 and J is TRBJ1-4; perhaps TRBD1 as D (5 bases). Germline lookup yields CDR1 SGDLS and CDR2 YYNGEE. The germline V and J ends were trimmed by 3 bases and 7 bases, with 16 bases remaining between them. The CDR3 extends over 15 amino acids. CDR3 sequence: CASSEYEGEAEKLFF. The DNA for the CDR3 is TGTGCCAGCAGCGAGTACGAAGGGGAGGCTGAAAAACTGTTTTTT.

The rearrangement links TRBV6-2 or TRBV6-3 to TRBJ1-5; 10 bases fit TRBD1. Germline-derived CDR1 and CDR2 are MNHEY and SVGEGT. Trimming at V came to 3 bases and at J to 6 bases, leaving 8 bases not matched to a gene. The CDR3 sequence is 16 residues long. This CDR3 reads CASSYPGQGSRQPQHF. CDR3 DNA sequence: TGTGCCAGCAGTTATCCGGGACAGGGGTCGCGTCAGCCCCAGCATTTT.

The rearrangement links TRBV20-1 to TRBJ2-7; D remains ambiguous. Germline CDR1 is DFQATT and CDR2 is SNEGSKA (reference sequence). Trimming cost V 5 bases and J 2 bases, with 7 bases left between them. The CDR3 covers 11 residues. In DNA, the CDR3 is TGCAGTGCTCCCACAGCCTACGAGCAGTACTTC. Amino acids: CSAPTAYEQYF.

J is TRBJ2-1 and V is TRBV9; the match to TRBD2 covers 11 bases. The CDR3 has 15 amino acids. Per the germline V gene, CDR1 is SGDLS and CDR2 is YYNGEE. The ends lost 7 bases at V and 4 bases at J; junction bases unmatched: 7. The CDR3 here is CASGSGTSGYNEQFF. The CDR3 coding sequence is TGTGCCAGCGGTTCGGGGACTAGCGGTTACAATGAGCAGTTCTTC.

The chain combines TRBV5-1 with TRBJ1-6; weak D call: TRBD1 (6 bases). Per germline, CDR1 SGHRS and CDR2 YFSETQ. V was shortened by 1 base and J by 8 bases, with 13 bases between the two germline ends. The CDR3 has 15 residues. The CDR3 bases are TGCGCCAGCAGCTTGAATCGGGGGGCCGATTCACCCCTCCACTTT. It translates to CASSLNRGADSPLHF.

Remarks on this clone: Other DNA sequences in this specimen translate into the identical CDR3. The V call is TRBV6-4, the J call TRBJ1-3; D might be TRBD1 (5 bases). Per germline, CDR1 MRHNA and CDR2 SNTAGT. The ends were cut back, 3 bases at V and 0 bases at J, with 21 bases in the middle. The length of the CDR3 is 19 residues. CDR3 loop: CASSDADGTRTSSGNTIYF. CDR3 DNA sequence: TGTGCCAGCAGTGATGCGGACGGGACGCGGACGAGCTCTGGAAACACCATATATTTT.

This clone was picked up a small number of times. The chain recombines TRBV5-1 with TRBJ2-7, with no clear D. Trimming left V 4 bases short and J 0 bases short, with 11 bases between. Germline CDR1 and CDR2: SGHRS and YFSETQ. The CDR3 length is 14 residues. CDR3 sequence (DNA): TGCGCCAGCAGCACTCGGCATAGCTCCTACGAGCAGTACTTC. Amino acids: CASSTRHSSYEQYF.

This clone was seen only once. This chain uses TRBV5-4 with TRBJ2-3; tentative D call: TRBD1 (6 bases). Trimming left V 0 bases short and J 4 bases short, with 12 bases between. The CDR3 covers 15 residues. The germline CDR1 and CDR2 sequences are SGHNT and YYREEE (reference sequence). As DNA, the CDR3 is TGTGCCAGCAGCTTGGACAGGGTTTCATCAGATACGCAGTATTTT. It encodes CASSLDRVSSDTQYF.

The chain is built from TRBV2 and TRBJ1-1; D unclear. CDR3 length: 12 residues. The V gene's germline CDR1 is SNHLY and CDR2 FYNNEI. Trimming pared 4 bases from V and 11 bases from J, leaving 14 bases between. The CDR3 DNA reads TGTGCCAGCAGTGCCGTATCCGTTGGGGCTTTCTTT. Translation: CASSAVSVGAFF.

V gene TRBV11-3 combines with J gene TRBJ2-1; D is unclear. The length of the CDR3 is 19 residues. With 0 bases removed from V and 0 bases from J, the gap between germline ends came to 18 bases. CDR1 and CDR2 (germline): SGHNT, YENEEA. The CDR3 nucleotides read TGTGCCAGCAGCTTAGATGCAGGCGGTCAACTCAGCTCCTACAATGAGCAGTTCTTC. Translated, it gives CASSLDAGGQLSSYNEQFF.

CDR3 sequence (DNA): TGTGCCAGCAGCGTCGGGACAAGACCTAACTATGGCTACACCTTC. Its translation: CASSVGTRPNYGYTF. The J gene is TRBJ1-2, the V gene TRBV7-9, with D perhaps matching TRBD1 (6 bases). CDR3 length: 15 residues. Germline lookup yields CDR1 SEHNR and CDR2 FQNEAQ (reference sequence). V lost 5 bases and J 0 bases, leaving 13 bases between the germline ends.

The chain's CDR3 is CASKDGGSSYNSPLHF. The CDR3 coding sequence is TGTGCCAGCAAGGACGGGGGAAGCTCCTATAATTCACCCCTCCACTTT. The V call is TRBV19, the J call TRBJ1-6; weak D call: TRBD1 (5 bases). The CDR3 has 16 residues. Per the germline V gene, CDR1 is LNHDA and CDR2 is SQIVND (reference sequence). V lost 9 bases and J lost 0, with 15 bases in between.

The V call is TRBV6-5, the J call TRBJ1-5; D perhaps matches TRBD1 (5 bases). This CDR3 has 16 amino acids. Trimming removed 2 bases at V and 2 bases at J, with 13 bases between. Germline V lookup: CDR1 MNHEY, CDR2 SVGAGI. The DNA of the CDR3 is TGTGCCAGCAGTTACAAGGGGTTCGGAGGCAATCAGCCCCAGCATTTT. Its protein product is CASSYKGFGGNQPQHF.

V is TRBV19 and J is TRBJ2-7; 7 bases are shared with TRBD1. This CDR3 spans 14 amino acids. Losses at the gene ends were 3 bases for V and 7 bases for J; bases not matched to a gene: 9. Germline loops: CDR1 LNHDA, CDR2 SQIVND (reference sequence). CDR3: CASSIGTGAREQYF. CDR3 bases: TGTGCCAGTAGTATTGGAACAGGGGCGAGGGAGCAGTACTTC.